This T cell receptor beta chain was obtained from a study of blood T cell repertoires in COVID-19. Across the study: Italy, Spain and the United States were the sources of the convalescent and acute COVID-19 samples. Sources were T cells, B-cell-depleted T cells, or PBMCs; the material itself was cDNA or gDNA.

This CDR3 is 13 amino acids long. Trimming at V came to 4 bases and at J to 6 bases, leaving 4 bases not matched to a gene. Germline V gene sequence: CDR1 SNHLY, CDR2 FYNNEI. As originally analysed: Estimation of nucleated cell counts relied on the amplification of reference gene primers. The data were produced by immunoSEQ multiplex PCR, yet TCRdb's version contains in-frame clones alone and is incomplete. Clone size and V and J calls were adopted from that table, with D and trimming inferred from the DNA. The table includes fewer than 150,000 clones, roughly 90% detected once. The chain is built from TRBV2 and TRBJ1-1; 8 nucleotides match TRBD1. Material for sequencing was peripheral blood. The sequence came from a man aged 65 to 85 who had recovered from COVID-19. CDR3 DNA sequence: TGTGCCAGCAGTGGCCCACAGGGGGCTGAAGCTTTCTTT. As protein: CASSGPQGAEAFF.